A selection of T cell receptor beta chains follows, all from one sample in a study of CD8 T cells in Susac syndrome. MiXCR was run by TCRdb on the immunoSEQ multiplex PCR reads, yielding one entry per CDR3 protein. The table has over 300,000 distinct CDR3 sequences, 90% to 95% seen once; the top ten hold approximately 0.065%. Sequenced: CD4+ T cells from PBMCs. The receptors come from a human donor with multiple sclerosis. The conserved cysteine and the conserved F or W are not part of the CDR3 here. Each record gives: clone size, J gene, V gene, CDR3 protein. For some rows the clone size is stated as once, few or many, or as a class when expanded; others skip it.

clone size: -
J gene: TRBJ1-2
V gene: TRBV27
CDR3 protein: ASRKMGAFGYT

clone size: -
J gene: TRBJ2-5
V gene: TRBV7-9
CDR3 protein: ASSLALSRDLEETQY

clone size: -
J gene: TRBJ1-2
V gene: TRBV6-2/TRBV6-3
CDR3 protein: ASSTRTGLYGYT

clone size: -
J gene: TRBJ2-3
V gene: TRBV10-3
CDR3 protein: AIKASGSRDTQY

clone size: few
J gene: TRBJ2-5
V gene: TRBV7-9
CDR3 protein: ASSRSNLETQY

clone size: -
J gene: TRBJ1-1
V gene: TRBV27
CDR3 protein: ASSFRNPPQGSVTEAF

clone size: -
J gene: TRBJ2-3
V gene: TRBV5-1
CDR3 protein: ASSPAWTGNTDTQY

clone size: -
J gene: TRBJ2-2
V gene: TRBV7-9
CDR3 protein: ASSWQGPHAGELF

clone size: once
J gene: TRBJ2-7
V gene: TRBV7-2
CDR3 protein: ASTVDDSYEQY

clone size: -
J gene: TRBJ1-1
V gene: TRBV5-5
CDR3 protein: ASSLVGGRGTEAF

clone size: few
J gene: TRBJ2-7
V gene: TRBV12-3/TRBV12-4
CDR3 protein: ASSSLDEQY

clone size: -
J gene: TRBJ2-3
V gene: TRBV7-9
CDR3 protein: ASSPGGSGPDTQY

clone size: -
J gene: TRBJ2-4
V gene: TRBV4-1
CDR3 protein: ASSQVSFLAGQNIQY

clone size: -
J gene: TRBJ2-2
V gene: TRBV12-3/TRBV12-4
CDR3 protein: ASSLHPPGAGGELF

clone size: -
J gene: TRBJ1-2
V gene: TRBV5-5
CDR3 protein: ASRTGTTSSGGYT

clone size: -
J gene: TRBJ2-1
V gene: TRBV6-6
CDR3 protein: ASSQLAFNEQF

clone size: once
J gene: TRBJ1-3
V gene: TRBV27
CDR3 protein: ASGSGVGNTIY

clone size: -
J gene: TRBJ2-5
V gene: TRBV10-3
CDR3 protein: ATGWGEGETQY

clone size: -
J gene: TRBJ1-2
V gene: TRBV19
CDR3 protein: ASSKLNGANYGYT

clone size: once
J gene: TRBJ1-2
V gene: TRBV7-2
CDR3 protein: ASSRQGVLDYGYT

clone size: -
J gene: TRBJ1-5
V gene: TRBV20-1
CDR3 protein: SAKDSNQPQH

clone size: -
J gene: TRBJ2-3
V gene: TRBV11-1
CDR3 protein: ASSFKPQFTTMGQGVWDTQY

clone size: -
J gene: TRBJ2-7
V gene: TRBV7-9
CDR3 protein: ASSLDPVYEQY

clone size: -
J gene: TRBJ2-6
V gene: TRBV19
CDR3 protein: ASDISGANVLT

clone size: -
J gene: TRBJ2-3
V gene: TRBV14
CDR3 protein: ASSGMGRYTQY

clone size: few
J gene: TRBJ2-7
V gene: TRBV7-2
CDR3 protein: ASSVFTDEQY

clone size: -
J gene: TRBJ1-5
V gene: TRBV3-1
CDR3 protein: ASGQGGQPQH

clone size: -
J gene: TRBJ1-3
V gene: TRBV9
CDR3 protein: ASSVAMSGNTIY

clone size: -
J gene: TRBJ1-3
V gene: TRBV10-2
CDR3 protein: ASSEPARRGGDTIY

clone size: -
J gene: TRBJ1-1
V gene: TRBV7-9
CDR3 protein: ASSLGDRENTEAF

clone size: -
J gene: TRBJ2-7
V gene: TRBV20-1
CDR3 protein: SAALQPRSSYEQY

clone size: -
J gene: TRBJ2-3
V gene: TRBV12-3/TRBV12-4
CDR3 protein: ASSLWTTLGDTQY

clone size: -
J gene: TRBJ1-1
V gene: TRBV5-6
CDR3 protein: ASSLPGGGGTEAF

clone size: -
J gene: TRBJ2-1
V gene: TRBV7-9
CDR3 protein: ASSLGRLAVNNEQF

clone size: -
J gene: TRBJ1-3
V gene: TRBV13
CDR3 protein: ASSLGRFSGNTIY

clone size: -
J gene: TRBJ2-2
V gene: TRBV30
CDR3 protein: VTGQPNTGELF

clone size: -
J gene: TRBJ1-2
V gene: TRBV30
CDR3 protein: AWIRGRNYGYT

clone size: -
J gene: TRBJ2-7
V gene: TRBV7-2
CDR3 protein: ASSPPAGVGEQY

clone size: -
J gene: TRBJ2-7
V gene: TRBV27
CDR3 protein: ASSPMDVSYEQY

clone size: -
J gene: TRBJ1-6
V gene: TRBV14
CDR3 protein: ASSPLNSPLH